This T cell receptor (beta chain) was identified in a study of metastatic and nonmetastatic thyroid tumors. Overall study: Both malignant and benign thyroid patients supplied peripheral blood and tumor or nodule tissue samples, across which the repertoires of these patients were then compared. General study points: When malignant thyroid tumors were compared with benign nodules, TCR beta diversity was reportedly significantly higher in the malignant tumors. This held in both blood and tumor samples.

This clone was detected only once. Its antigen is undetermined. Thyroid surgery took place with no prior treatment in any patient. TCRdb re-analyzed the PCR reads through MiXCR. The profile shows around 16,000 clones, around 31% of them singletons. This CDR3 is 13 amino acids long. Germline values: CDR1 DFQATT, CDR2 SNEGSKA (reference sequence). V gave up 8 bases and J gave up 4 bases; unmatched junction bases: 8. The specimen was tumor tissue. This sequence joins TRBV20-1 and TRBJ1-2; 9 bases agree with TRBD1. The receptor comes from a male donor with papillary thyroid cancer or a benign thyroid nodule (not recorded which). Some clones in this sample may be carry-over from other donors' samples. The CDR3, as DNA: TGCAGTCCACTAACAGGGGGCGGCTATGGCTACACCTTC. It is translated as CSPLTGGGYGYTF.